A selection of T cell receptor beta chains follows, all from one sample in a study of cytomegalovirus exposure and HLA in healthy donors. Method: immunoSEQ multiplex PCR; TCRdb's copy keeps in-frame clones and lacks some. The sample lists over 150,000 clones; around 84% were seen once. Sequenced sample: PBMCs. The source is a man aged 18 to 29 in good health and CMV-seropositive. Both conserved end residues are part of each CDR3. Fields, in order: J gene, V gene, D gene, clone size, CDR3 DNA, CDR3 protein. A D gene is named only where the DNA matches it firmly. Part of the rows lack a size; the others show once, few, many or a class for expanded clones.

J: TRBJ2-1; V: TRBV6-1; D: TRBD2; size: few; DNA: TGTGCCAGCAGTGACCTAGCGGGAGAGGGGAGGAATGAGCAGTTCTTC; CDR3: CASSDLAGEGRNEQFF
J: TRBJ1-2; V: TRBV5-4; D: -; size: -; DNA: TGTGCCAGCAGCTTGCCGGGGGGGAACTATGGCTACACCTTC; CDR3: CASSLPGGNYGYTF
J: TRBJ1-2; V: TRBV7-9; D: -; size: -; DNA: TGTGCCAGCAGCTCAACAGAAGATGGCTACACCTTC; CDR3: CASSSTEDGYTF
J: TRBJ2-3; V: TRBV2; D: TRBD2; size: -; DNA: TGTGCCAGGCTTCCCGGGGACAAGTCCTTGGCTAGCGGGATGTCAGATACGCAGTATTTT; CDR3: CARLPGDKSLASGMSDTQYF
J: TRBJ2-2; V: TRBV28; D: -; size: -; DNA: TGTGCCAGCAGTTTAGGTCCGAGACAGTGGCCCGGGGAGCTGTTTTTT; CDR3: CASSLGPRQWPGELFF
J: TRBJ2-2; V: TRBV27; D: -; size: -; DNA: TGTGCCAGCAGTTTGAGCCCCGGGGAGCTGTTTTTT; CDR3: CASSLSPGELFF
J: TRBJ2-3; V: TRBV7-6; D: TRBD2; size: -; DNA: TGTGCCAGCACCCTTATAGCGGGAGCGCCACACGATACGCAGTATTTT; CDR3: CASTLIAGAPHDTQYF
J: TRBJ1-2; V: TRBV25-1; D: -; size: -; DNA: TGTGCCAGCAGTGAAATTGGGGCTACTAACTATGGCTACACCTTC; CDR3: CASSEIGATNYGYTF
J: TRBJ2-7; V: TRBV29-1; D: TRBD2; size: -; DNA: TGCAGCGTTGGTGGGACTAGCGGGAACTACGAGCAGTACTTC; CDR3: CSVGGTSGNYEQYF
J: TRBJ1-4; V: TRBV7-9; D: -; size: -; DNA: TGTGCCAGCAGCCGTAGGAGGGCCGATGCTAATGAAAAACTGTTTTTT; CDR3: CASSRRRADANEKLFF
J: TRBJ2-1; V: TRBV30; D: TRBD2; size: -; DNA: TGTGCCTGGAGTGGCGGGAGTCTCAATGAGCAGTTCTTC; CDR3: CAWSGGSLNEQFF
J: TRBJ1-1; V: TRBV7-3; D: -; size: once; DNA: TGTGCCAGCAGTATCGGGTTGAACACTGAAGCTTTCTTT; CDR3: CASSIGLNTEAFF
J: TRBJ1-2; V: TRBV7-9; D: TRBD1; size: -; DNA: TGTGCCAGCAGCCCTGGACAGGCCTATGGCTACACCTTC; CDR3: CASSPGQAYGYTF
J: TRBJ1-2; V: TRBV29-1; D: TRBD1; size: few; DNA: TGCAGCGCAGACAGGGGTGGATATGGCTACACCTTC; CDR3: CSADRGGYGYTF
J: TRBJ2-7; V: TRBV5-8; D: -; size: -; DNA: TGTGCCAGCAGCTCTACCTACAGGGCTACCGGGCAGTACTTC; CDR3: CASSSTYRATGQYF
J: TRBJ1-5; V: TRBV5-4; D: TRBD1; size: -; DNA: TGTGCCAGCAGCTTAGGGGGCAGCAATCAGCCCCAGCATTTT; CDR3: CASSLGGSNQPQHF
J: TRBJ2-7; V: TRBV4-1; D: -; size: -; DNA: TGCGCCAGCAGCCAAGAGAGGAGTGTTGAGCAGTACTTC; CDR3: CASSQERSVEQYF